The count of the clone carrying this TCR beta chain is one. What it recognizes is unknown. Sequencing was performed with immunoSEQ multiplex PCR; in TCRdb, only in-frame clones are kept and a portion is missing. The sample has 25,000 to 35,000 clones; 84% are singletons. Per the germline V gene, CDR1 is SGDLS and CDR2 is YYNGEE. V lost 4 bases to trimming and J lost 4 bases, with 9 bases between them. The CDR3 is 13 amino acids. The study sampled blood at baseline, cycle 4 day 1, and cycle 7 day 1. This entry is derived from a study of OX40 agonist ivuxolimab in advanced cancers. Study in general: At 82.7% male, the cohort had a mean age of around 56 years, ranging from roughly 20 to 79. Points from the study as a whole: Some nonresponders additionally presented with little normalized T-cell clonal expansion. At doses 0.1 to 3.0 mg/kg, CD4+ and CD8+ clones expanded.

The chain joins TRBV9 to TRBJ2-1, with D unclear. This TCR was sampled from an adult with an advanced solid tumor such as melanoma, head and neck, liver or kidney cancer. The sample here was CD4+ or CD8+ T cells sorted from blood, taken in a trial of the OX40 agonist ivuxolimab. CDR3 sequence: CASSPDPYNEQFF. DNA of the CDR3: TGTGCCAGCAGCCCAGACCCGTACAATGAGCAGTTCTTC.